This T cell receptor beta chain stems from a study of tumor-infiltrating lymphocytes in primary liver carcinoma (dated by TCRdb to 2015 to 2018). Background for the entire study: Of the five patients, three men and two women aged 30 to 69 years, four had hepatocellular carcinoma and one had combined HCC and intrahepatic cholangiocarcinoma. The five patients had tumors staged T1-T3 N0M0, with maximum diameters ranging from roughly 4.2 to 10 cm. Samples yielded roughly 3.5 to 8 million productive TCRbeta reads; read depth did not differ significantly between tissue types. For each liver tumor, the study sampled five regions along with adjacent normal tissue and blood, and applied TCRbeta repertoire sequencing, expression microarrays and whole-exome sequencing. A total of roughly 35 specimens from 5 patients, comprising some 25 tumor regions, 5 adjacent noncancerous liver tissues and 5 peripheral blood samples, were covered by TCRbeta repertoire sequencing. Agilent mRNA microarray profiling was performed on the 25 to 30 tumor region samples to relate TCRbeta repertoire diversity to the local molecular phenotype. Repertoires from technical replicates were highly reproducible, with mean shared-clone rates about 0.88 and correlation coefficients above 0.98.

Concerning this clonotype itself: The specificity of this receptor is unknown. Given a much more abundant clone one base away, this may be a read error.

TCRbeta-specific cDNA was reverse-transcribed from 500 ng total RNA using a constant-region primer and ProtoScript II reverse transcriptase. The TCRbeta libraries were prepared through three rounds of nested multiplex PCR following a slightly modified ARM-PCR procedure. Sample barcodes and Illumina adapters were attached in a final 25-cycle PCR using Deep VentR polymerase. Before sequencing, amplicons between 200 and 500 bp were purified from gel using a QIAquick gel extraction kit. TCRbeta amplicons were sequenced on an Illumina HiSeq 2500 with 250-bp paired-end reads. In the source study's methods: Trimmomatic v0.33 was used to quality-trim the reads, and FLASH v1.2.11 was used to merge paired reads so that full CDR3 sequences could be recovered. V, D and J germline segments were assigned to the rearranged TCRbeta sequences using MiGEC v1.2.1b. VDJtools v1.0.0 computed clonotype statistics and Shannon-Wiener diversity indices. Except for diversity analysis, only each sample's 250 most abundant clonotypes were used in subsequent analyses to reduce sampling bias. In-frame beta chains were kept once TCRdb had trimmed the public reads at Q25 with fastp and called clones with MiXCR. A single entry per CDR3 protein holds the most common genes and DNA from its merged rows. TCRdb, not the original authors, processed these V and J calls. For this sample there are about 100,000 distinct CDR3 sequences; about 67% appear just once. Of the sample, less than 15% is held by the ten largest clones.

Beyond this particular receptor, the publication reports: Because only the TCR beta chain was sequenced and unpaired alpha chains were not captured, true repertoire diversity is likely underestimated. Repertoire overlap was found to be higher between tumor regions (mean approximately 35%) than between tumor-adjacent (roughly 17%) or tumor-blood (about 14%) pairs, consistent with antigen-driven expansion. Only roughly 7-24% of top clones appeared in all five regions of a tumor, which suggests that tumor-infiltrating T cells are spatially heterogeneous. The top 250 clones accounted for a significantly greater share of the repertoire in tumors than in blood (p = 0.039). Since the samples were bulk and unsorted, there was no way to compare CD4+ and CD8+ T cell repertoires. Only 4 to 6 patients were included in the study, and the authors note that the findings should be validated in a larger study.

Total RNA and DNA were co-extracted without cell sorting from approximately 22-30 mg of bulk tissue using the AllPrep DNA/RNA mini kit. Between November 2015 and early 2016, 4 to 6 patients in China with histopathologically diagnosed primary liver carcinoma had surgical resection. At the time of sampling, the patients had chronic HBV infection and had not received any treatment. Each tumor was sampled at five spatially separated regions: the tumor centre plus the superior, inferior, left-lateral and right-lateral poles. Histological examination found more than 75% viable tumor cells in every tumor sample. Fresh tumor and adjacent tissue pieces were bisected; one half was stored in RNAlater at -80°C, the other sent for histology. Sequenced sample: liver tumor tissue from sampling region 2. The intended sense of this specimen's cell subset or site label: tumor region T2, inferior pole. This clonotype was sampled from a woman aged 55-70 years with primary liver carcinoma and hepatitis B virus infection.

The CDR3 region has the sequence CAISEVGPGGFF. The DNA sequence is TGTGCCATCAGTGAGGTTGGGCCTGGAGGTTTCTTT. The V and J segments used are TRBV25-1 and TRBJ1-1, with no reliable assignment of the D segment. The CDR3 contains 12 residues, cysteine and phenylalanine counted. CDR3 DNA only is kept here, 36 bases in frame from base 1. For CDR1 and CDR2, the germline V gene lists MGHDK and SYGVNS.